This entry lists 29 T cell receptor beta chains sequenced from one sample in a study of OX40 agonist ivuxolimab in advanced cancers. Libraries were prepared by immunoSEQ multiplex PCR; TCRdb keeps only in-frame clonotypes and omits some of them. The sample consists of about 73,000 clones, approximately 86% of them appearing once. This specimen was CD4+ or CD8+ T cells sorted from blood, taken in a trial of the OX40 agonist ivuxolimab. Every receptor here comes from an adult with an advanced solid tumor such as melanoma, head and neck, liver or kidney cancer.

V and J are TRBV10-3 and TRBJ1-4; TRBD1 is a possible D gene (6 bases). V lost 6 bases and J lost 5, with 7 bases in between. CDR3 size: 12 residues. Germline CDR1 reads ENHRY; CDR2 reads SYGVKD. The CDR3, as DNA: TGTGCCATCAGCAGGGGCAATGAAAAACTGTTTTTT. This gives the protein CAISRGNEKLFF.

The chain employs TRBV19 and TRBJ2-3, with TRBD2 matching over 7 bases. This CDR3 is 15 amino acids long. V shed 5 bases and J 4 bases; nucleotides not matched to a gene: 9. Germline V gene sequence: CDR1 LNHDA, CDR2 SQIVND (reference sequence). Here the CDR3 reads CASSVSGAGADTQYF. In DNA, the CDR3 is TGTGCCAGTAGTGTAAGCGGGGCCGGGGCAGATACGCAGTATTTT.

V gene TRBV2 combines with J gene TRBJ2-7; a possible D gene is TRBD2 (6 bases). V lost 6 bases to trimming and J lost 2 bases, with 17 bases between them. This CDR3 contains 15 residues. Germline V gives CDR1 SNHLY, CDR2 FYNNEI. The CDR3 loop reads CASRKEWEATYEQYF. CDR3 in DNA: TGTGCCAGCAGAAAGGAGTGGGAGGCTACCTACGAGCAGTACTTC.

This chain connects TRBV2 to TRBJ1-5; no definite D call. The CDR3 length is 12 residues. CDR1 and CDR2 from the germline V gene are SNHLY and FYNNEI. With 6 bases removed from V and 0 bases from J, the gap between germline ends came to 3 bases. The chain's CDR3 is CASRYSNQPQHF. The CDR3 DNA follows: TGTGCCAGCAGATATAGCAATCAGCCCCAGCATTTT. Filled out from reference TRBV2 and TRBJ1-5, the complete variable domain reads EPEVTQTPSHQVTQMGQEVILRCVPISNHLYFYWYRQILGQKVEFLVSFYNNEISEKSEIFDDQFSVERPDGSNFTLKIRSTKLEDSAMYFCASRYSNQPQHFGDGTRLSIL.

The genes are TRBV19 and TRBJ2-3; maybe TRBD2 (5 bases). Between the trimmed V and J ends, which lost 5 bases and 4 bases, there was a span of 10 bases. The length of the CDR3 is 13 residues. Germline V CDR1 and CDR2: LNHDA, SQIVND (reference sequence). The CDR3 is CASSSRRADTQYF. The DNA of the CDR3 is TGTGCCAGTAGTTCGAGGCGGGCAGATACGCAGTATTTT.

The rearrangement joins TRBV2 to TRBJ1-1, with D uncertain. V was trimmed by 8 bases and J by 0 bases, leaving 13 bases between them. The germline V gene has CDR1 SNHLY and CDR2 FYNNEI. CDR3 length: 14 residues. CDR3 nucleotides: TGTGCCAGCGTCTTATTTCTCATGAACACTGAAGCTTTCTTT. It codes for CASVLFLMNTEAFF.

The V gene is TRBV5-8, the J gene TRBJ1-2; D remains ambiguous. Deletions cut 6 bases from V and 8 bases from J, with 17 bases between. The CDR3 is 13 amino acids. Germline CDR1 SGHTS, CDR2 YDEGEE. The chain's CDR3 is CASIRTGGGGYTF. The DNA for the CDR3 is TGTGCCAGCATCCGAACCGGTGGCGGAGGCTACACCTTC.

The sample holds one count of this clone. The chain employs TRBV7-8 and TRBJ1-1; no clear D. V lost 5 bases, J lost 4 bases, and 20 bases lay in between. The CDR3 totals 16 residues. The germline V gene has CDR1 SGHVS and CDR2 FQNEAQ. In DNA, the CDR3 is TGTGCCAGCAGCCAACCCCGACGGGGAGGGAGCACTGAAGCTTTCTTT. It encodes CASSQPRRGGSTEAFF.

This clone was seen once. This chain connects TRBV6-5 to TRBJ2-7, with 12 bases identical to TRBD2. Germline lookup yields CDR1 MNHEY and CDR2 SVGAGI. The length of the CDR3 is 14 residues. Germline trimming cut 6 bases from V and 2 bases from J; bases unmatched to any gene: 2. Here the CDR3 reads CASSRTSGAYEQYF. The CDR3 DNA reads TGTGCCAGCAGCCGGACTAGCGGGGCCTACGAGCAGTACTTC.

The chain combines TRBV9 with TRBJ1-4, with TRBD1 identical over 9 bases. From germline, CDR1 is SGDLS and CDR2 YYNGEE. V was pared by 4 bases and J by 8 bases, with 9 bases of the junction left unmatched. The CDR3 spans 15 residues. CDR3 nucleotide sequence: TGTGCCAGCAGCCCTACCGGGACAGGGAGGGAAAAACTGTTTTTT. Translation: CASSPTGTGREKLFF.

The genes are TRBV2 and TRBJ1-5; D is possibly TRBD1 (6 bases). Germline V lookup: CDR1 SNHLY, CDR2 FYNNEI. The germline V and J ends were trimmed by 6 bases and 3 bases, with 12 bases remaining between them. This CDR3 contains 14 residues. CDR3 sequence (DNA): TGTGCCAGCAGATTCTCGGGGGCCAATCAGCCCCAGCATTTT. Translation: CASRFSGANQPQHF.

The chain is built from TRBV7-9 and TRBJ2-1; 11 bases fit TRBD2. V lost 5 bases, J lost 9 bases, and 9 bases stayed unmatched. The CDR3 consists of 15 residues. CDR1 and CDR2 (germline): SEHNR, FQNEAQ (reference sequence). The DNA of the CDR3 is TGTGCCAGCAGCCTTACTAGCGGGAGTGCAATTGAGCAGTTCTTC. It is translated as CASSLTSGSAIEQFF. Full variable domain (outside the CDR3, taken from reference TRBV7-9 and TRBJ2-1): DTGVSQNPRHKITKRGQNVTFRCDPISEHNRLYWYRQTLGQGPEFLTYFQNEAQLEKSRLLSDRFSAERPKGSFSTLEIQRTEQGDSAMYLCASSLTSGSAIEQFFGPGTRLTVL.

The J gene is TRBJ2-7, the V gene TRBV6-5; D is unclear. Germline CDR1 reads MNHEY; CDR2 reads SVGAGI. The CDR3 spans 15 residues. Trimming removed 5 bases from V and 3 bases from J, with 17 bases in between. CDR3 in DNA: TGTGCCAGCAGTCGAGCGACGACCGGAATCTACGAGCAGTACTTC. Translation gives CASSRATTGIYEQYF.

The CDR3 DNA reads as TGTGCCAGCAGTACACAGGGGGGCGGCTACACCTTC. It is translated as CASSTQGGGYTF. V gene TRBV6-5 combines with J gene TRBJ1-2, with TRBD1 matching 8 bases. V dropped 5 bases and J dropped 8; count of bases not matched to a gene: 4. Germline CDR1 reads MNHEY; CDR2 reads SVGAGI. This CDR3 has 12 residues.

This clone was found once. The chain has TRBV2 and TRBJ1-5; possible D gene TRBD1, 6 bases. Deletions cut 10 bases from V and 5 bases from J, with 18 bases between. Germline V gene data show CDR1 as SNHLY and CDR2 as FYNNEI. The CDR3 is made up of 14 amino acids. The CDR3 reads CATKRGQKDQPQHF. Here the CDR3 DNA reads TGTGCCACCAAACGCGGACAGAAGGATCAGCCCCAGCATTTT.

The J gene is TRBJ1-1, the V gene TRBV2; tentatively, D is TRBD1 (5 bases). Germline V CDR1 and CDR2: SNHLY, FYNNEI. The CDR3 runs to 15 residues. The V gene lost 6 bases and the J gene lost 2 bases, with 16 bases spanning the gap. The CDR3 loop reads CASSDQDTKNTEAFF. DNA for the CDR3: TGTGCCAGCAGCGACCAGGACACAAAAAACACTGAAGCTTTCTTT.

The sample holds a few counts of this clone. This chain connects TRBV2 to TRBJ2-7; 11 bases are shared with TRBD1. The CDR3 totals 14 residues. After removal of 5 bases from V and 5 bases from J, the junction contained 5 bases not matched to a gene. Germline values: CDR1 SNHLY, CDR2 FYNNEI. The CDR3 DNA is TGTGCCAGCAGTCCGGGACAGGGGGTCCACGAGCAGTACTTC. It translates to CASSPGQGVHEQYF.

This chain joins TRBV13 and TRBJ2-4; no clear D gene. Trimming took off 2 bases at V and 5 bases at J, with 13 bases between the two ends. CDR1 is PRHDT and CDR2 is FYEKMQ in the germline V gene (reference sequence). The CDR3 loop spans 15 amino acids. The CDR3 bases are TGTGCCAGCAGCTTAAACGCCGGGCCTCAAAACATTCAGTACTTC. Amino acids: CASSLNAGPQNIQYF.

This clone has a single count. The CDR3 sequence: CAWSEGRGGEKLFF. As DNA, the CDR3 is TGTGCCTGGAGCGAGGGGAGGGGAGGGGAAAAACTGTTTTTT. The J gene is TRBJ1-4, the V gene TRBV30, with a tentative D call TRBD1 (5 bases). This CDR3 comprises 14 residues. The V gene's germline CDR1 is GTSNPN and CDR2 SVGIG (reference sequence). With 3 bases removed from V and 8 bases from J, the gap between germline ends came to 16 bases.

The V call is TRBV5-4, the J call TRBJ2-3, with 7 bases that match TRBD1. Germline V lookup: CDR1 SGHNT, CDR2 YYREEE (reference sequence). The CDR3 consists of 15 residues. V lost 5 bases to trimming and J lost 0 bases; unmatched junction nucleotides: 6. CDR3: CASRGQHSSTDTQYF. CDR3 nucleotides: TGTGCCAGCAGGGGACAGCACTCTAGCACAGATACGCAGTATTTT.

This chain uses TRBV6-5 with TRBJ1-6, with D maybe TRBD1 (5 bases). V was cut by 6 bases and J by 3 bases, with 9 bases left in between. The germline CDR1 and CDR2 sequences are MNHEY and SVGAGI. The CDR3 totals 14 residues. CDR3 sequence: CASRGQGYNSPLHF. In nucleotides, the CDR3 is TGTGCCAGCAGGGGGCAGGGCTATAATTCACCCCTCCACTTT.

This clone showed up just once. The rearrangement uses TRBV19 and TRBJ1-5, with 10 nucleotides matching TRBD1. Germline trimming cut 8 bases from V and 2 bases from J; bases unmatched to any gene: 6. The germline V gene encodes CDR1 LNHDA and CDR2 SQIVND (reference sequence). This CDR3 contains 15 residues. The CDR3 bases are TGTGCCAGTGGCCCCGGACAGGGGGGCAATCAGCCCCAGCATTTT. This translates into CASGPGQGGNQPQHF.

The V and J genes are TRBV25-1 and TRBJ2-7; D is undetermined. CDR1 is MGHDK and CDR2 is SYGVNS in the germline V gene. The CDR3 consists of 17 residues. The germline V and J ends were trimmed by 4 bases and 3 bases, with 22 bases remaining between them. Here the CDR3 DNA reads TGTGCCAGCAGTGCGTCGCTCCCGCCGTCCCCTAACTACGAGCAGTACTTC. It encodes CASSASLPPSPNYEQYF.

The chain links TRBV6-5 to TRBJ2-2; D may be TRBD2 (6 bases). The V and J ends lost 6 bases and 4 bases respectively, with 12 bases between them. The CDR3 runs to 14 residues. CDR1 and CDR2 from the germline V gene are MNHEY and SVGAGI. This CDR3 is CASSTGTFTGELFF. The DNA for the CDR3 is TGTGCCAGCAGCACCGGGACTTTCACCGGGGAGCTGTTTTTT.

V usage is TRBV7-2 and J usage is TRBJ2-3; D unresolved. The V gene lost 5 bases and the J gene lost 4 bases, with 16 bases spanning the gap. The CDR3 runs to 15 residues. CDR1 and CDR2 (germline): SGHTA, FQGNSA. The CDR3 DNA reads as TGTGCCAGCAGCCCATTGGTCCAACGCGCAGATACGCAGTATTTT. This translates into CASSPLVQRADTQYF. Full variable domain (rest looked up from reference TRBV7-2 and TRBJ2-3): GAGVSQSPSNKVTEKGKDVELRCDPISGHTALYWYRQSLGQGLEFLIYFQGNSAPDKSGLPSDRFSAERTGGSVSTLTIQRTQQEDSAVYLCASSPLVQRADTQYFGPGTRLTVL.

The chain employs TRBV28 and TRBJ2-5; D is possibly TRBD1 (5 bases). There are 16 residues in the CDR3. Germline loops: CDR1 MDHEN, CDR2 SYDVKM. V was shortened by 6 bases and J by 1 base, with 18 bases between the two germline ends. The CDR3 loop reads CASSQTGSPIQETQYF. In DNA form, the CDR3 reads TGTGCCAGCAGCCAAACAGGCTCACCTATCCAAGAGACCCAGTACTTC.

V is TRBV6-1 and J is TRBJ1-4; 8 bases match TRBD1. V shed 1 base and J 7 bases; nucleotides not matched to a gene: 5. The CDR3 loop spans 15 amino acids. Germline CDR1 reads MNHNS; CDR2 reads SASEGT. CDR3 sequence: CASSEGTGWTEKLFF. The CDR3 DNA is TGTGCCAGCAGTGAAGGGACAGGGTGGACTGAAAAACTGTTTTTT.

This clone was seen a single time. This rearrangement joins TRBV19 to TRBJ1-1; D is unresolved. Germline V gives CDR1 LNHDA, CDR2 SQIVND (reference sequence). This CDR3 has 13 amino acids. V lost 6 bases, J lost 1 base, and 9 bases lay in between. The CDR3 spells CASSPGPNTEAFF. DNA of the CDR3: TGTGCCAGTAGCCCGGGCCCGAACACTGAAGCTTTCTTT.

The J gene is TRBJ1-2, the V gene TRBV28, with TRBD1 matching 8 bases. Trimming cost V 3 bases and J 3 bases; bases outside gene matches: 9. The CDR3 is 16 amino acids. From germline, CDR1 is MDHEN and CDR2 SYDVKM. The CDR3 loop is CASSLTGDGGYYGYTF. Written as DNA, the CDR3 is TGTGCCAGCAGTTTGACAGGGGATGGAGGGTACTATGGCTACACCTTC.